The clone carrying this T cell receptor (beta chain) was observed a few times. Its target is not known. These data are taken from a study of Graves' ophthalmopathy and Graves' hyperthyroidism. As for the study in general: Peripheral blood was obtained at first diagnosis, ahead of any treatment. Study-wide points: Prediction of ophthalmopathy progression reached over 65% sensitivity and 72% to 80% specificity. Most thyroid-expanded clonotypes exceeding 0.001 frequency were also found in blood.

Aged 18 to 65, hyperthyroidism patients had been newly diagnosed, with under 2 months' duration. Germline CDR1 is SGHAT and CDR2 is FQNNGV. The CDR3 consists of 14 residues. The ends were cut back, 5 bases at V and 4 bases at J, with 14 bases in the middle. From RNA, the CDR3 regions of TCR beta chains were amplified and sequenced. Second-round multiplex PCR came after a first-round RT-PCR that employed HTBI primers. Using its own MiXCR run on the multiplex PCR reads, TCRdb lists one record per CDR3 protein. This sample yields around 400,000 distinct CDR3 sequences, of which roughly 21% are seen a single time; 2.5% to 3.5% belongs to the top ten.

The rearrangement joins TRBV11-2 to TRBJ1-2; D is possibly TRBD1 (6 bases). Sequencing was performed on peripheral blood. The sequence came from a young woman with stable Graves' hyperthyroidism. Here the CDR3 DNA reads TGTGCCAGCAGCCTAGGGTCAGGGGTCTATGGCTACACCTTC. Translating it yields CASSLGSGVYGYTF.